A single sample gave rise to the 9 T cell receptor beta chains below, sequenced in a study of blood T cell repertoires in COVID-19. TCRdb keeps only in-frame clones here, not all; method: immunoSEQ multiplex PCR. The sample shows about 90,000 clones, approximately 84% of them seen only once. Sequencing used peripheral blood. Source of these receptors: a man older than 75 with active or convalescent COVID-19.

The chain employs TRBV28 and TRBJ2-1; 13 bases are a match to TRBD2. This CDR3 has 14 amino acids. The V segment lost 8 bases and the J segment 4 bases; nucleotides outside the gene matches: 2. Germline assignment: CDR1 MDHEN and CDR2 SYDVKM. The CDR3 nucleotides read TGTGCCAGCCGACTAGCGGGGGGATACAATGAGCAGTTCTTC. It specifies CASRLAGGYNEQFF.

This chain joins TRBV19 and TRBJ2-4, with TRBD1 identical over 10 bases. The CDR3 totals 18 residues. The V segment lost 5 bases and the J segment 1 base; nucleotides outside the gene matches: 11. Germline V lookup: CDR1 LNHDA, CDR2 SQIVND (reference sequence). CDR3 amino acids: CASSARTGGAGAKNIQYF. As DNA, the CDR3 is TGTGCCAGTAGTGCACGGACAGGGGGGGCAGGGGCCAAAAACATTCAGTACTTC.

This chain connects TRBV19 to TRBJ1-2, with D possibly being TRBD1 (5 bases). CDR1 LNHDA and CDR2 SQIVND come from the germline V gene (reference sequence). The CDR3 is made up of 15 amino acids. Trimming took off 3 bases at V and 3 bases at J, with 14 bases between the two ends. CDR3 nucleotide sequence: TGTGCCAGTAGTATGGGACTTCAGGCCCACTATGGCTACACCTTC. Its protein product is CASSMGLQAHYGYTF.

For the CDR3, the DNA is TGTGCCAGCAGTTTAATCACTAGCGGGGACTACAATGAGCAGTTCTTC. This translates into CASSLITSGDYNEQFF. The V gene is TRBV28, the J gene TRBJ2-1; 10 positions agree with TRBD2. The V segment lost 2 bases and the J segment 3 bases; nucleotides outside the gene matches: 4. The CDR3 sequence is 16 residues long. Germline CDR1 MDHEN, CDR2 SYDVKM. The full variable domain, with the rest looked up from reference TRBV28 and TRBJ2-1, is DVKVTQSSRYLVKRTGEKVFLECVQDMDHENMFWYRQDPGLGLRLIYFSYDVKMKEKGDIPEGYSVSREKKERFSLILESASTNQTSMYLCASSLITSGDYNEQFFGPGTRLTVL.

The chain has TRBV28 and TRBJ2-3; 8 bases line up with TRBD1. The V gene's germline CDR1 is MDHEN and CDR2 SYDVKM. V gave up 10 bases and J gave up 0 bases; unmatched junction bases: 9. CDR3 length: 15 amino acids. CDR3 protein: CAIRGQGASTDTQYF. The DNA for the CDR3 is TGTGCCATAAGGGGGCAGGGGGCTAGCACAGATACGCAGTATTTT.

The chain links TRBV9 to TRBJ1-2; maybe TRBD1 (5 bases). Germline V gene sequence: CDR1 SGDLS, CDR2 YYNGEE. This CDR3 spans 14 amino acids. With 0 bases removed from V and 9 bases from J, the gap between germline ends came to 15 bases. In nucleotides, the CDR3 is TGTGCCAGCAGCGTAGATCGACAGAGCGGGAGCTACACCTTC. It encodes CASSVDRQSGSYTF. Supplemented by reference TRBV9 and TRBJ1-2, the full variable domain reads DSGVTQTPKHLITATGQRVTLRCSPRSGDLSVYWYQQSLDQGLQFLIQYYNGEERAKGNILERFSAQQFPDLHSELNLSSLELGDSALYFCASSVDRQSGSYTFGSGTRLTVV.

The chain links TRBV5-1 to TRBJ2-2; no firm D call. The ends were cut back, 4 bases at V and 1 base at J, with 5 bases in the middle. Per germline, CDR1 SGHRS and CDR2 YFSETQ. This CDR3 contains 13 residues. DNA for the CDR3: TGCGCCAGCAGCCCGGGGAACACCGGGGAGCTGTTTTTT. It codes for CASSPGNTGELFF.

V and J are TRBV27 and TRBJ2-7; 11 positions agree with TRBD1. The CDR3 spans 18 residues. Germline trimming cut 5 bases from V and 0 bases from J; bases unmatched to any gene: 12. CDR1 is MNHEY and CDR2 is SMNVEV in the germline V gene (reference sequence). The CDR3 is CASSRTGGVSRSSYEQYF. CDR3 coding DNA: TGTGCCAGCAGTCGGACAGGGGGCGTATCTAGGAGCTCCTACGAGCAGTACTTC.

The chain carries TRBV18 and TRBJ1-2; D uncertain. The CDR3 totals 14 residues. Trimming shortened V by 0 bases and J by 5 bases, and 10 bases separated the two germline ends. The germline CDR1 and CDR2 sequences are KGHSH and LQKENI. DNA of the CDR3: TGTGCCAGCTCACCACCGCGGTTCCAGTATGGCTACACCTTC. This gives the protein CASSPPRFQYGYTF. Full variable domain (outside the CDR3, taken from reference TRBV18 and TRBJ1-2): NAGVMQNPRHLVRRRGQEARLRCSPMKGHSHVYWYRQLPEEGLKFMVYLQKENIIDESGMPKERFSAEFPKEGPSILRIQQVVRGDSAAYFCASSPPRFQYGYTFGSGTRLTVV.